These T cell receptor beta chains were read from a single sample in a study of T cell responses to AZD1222 COVID-19 vaccine. The assay was immunoSEQ multiplex PCR, and TCRdb's table has in-frame clones only and misses some. This table has just over 150,000 clones, more than 90% appearing once. The sequencing here drew on peripheral blood, taken 28 days after the second AZD1222 dose. Receptor source: an adult who received the AZD1222 COVID-19 vaccine. Both conserved end residues are part of each CDR3. The D gene is left open where the match is weak. Size is stated for part of the rows, as once, few or many counts, or as a class when the clone is expanded.

V gene: TRBV6-1; D gene: TRBD1; J gene: TRBJ2-7; clone size: -; CDR3 protein: CASSDIGQGKDEQYF; CDR3 DNA: TGTGCCAGCAGTGATATCGGACAGGGGAAGGACGAGCAGTACTTC
V gene: TRBV4-1; D gene: TRBD2; J gene: TRBJ2-1; clone size: -; CDR3 protein: CASSSPGTTSQEQFF; CDR3 DNA: TGCGCCAGCAGCTCGCCCGGGACTACTTCTCAGGAGCAGTTCTTC
V gene: TRBV6-1; D gene: -; J gene: TRBJ1-2; clone size: -; CDR3 protein: CASSENRYGYTF; CDR3 DNA: TGTGCCAGCAGTGAAAACCGGTATGGCTACACCTTC
V gene: TRBV23-1; D gene: -; J gene: TRBJ1-2; clone size: -; CDR3 protein: CASIDGYTF; CDR3 DNA: TGCGCCAGCATTGATGGCTACACCTTC
V gene: TRBV25-1; D gene: -; J gene: TRBJ1-2; clone size: -; CDR3 protein: CASSPTHREGYTF; CDR3 DNA: TGTGCCAGCAGTCCAACCCACAGGGAAGGCTACACCTTC
V gene: TRBV30; D gene: -; J gene: TRBJ2-3; clone size: few; CDR3 protein: CAWSFPTSTRNTQYF; CDR3 DNA: TGTGCCTGGAGTTTCCCCACCTCCACTAGGAATACGCAGTATTTT
V gene: TRBV19; D gene: -; J gene: TRBJ1-2; clone size: -; CDR3 protein: CASSPGTNYGYTF; CDR3 DNA: TGTGCCAGTTCTCCCGGGACGAACTATGGCTACACCTTC
V gene: TRBV19; D gene: -; J gene: TRBJ2-6; clone size: -; CDR3 protein: CATGKWLSGANVLTF; CDR3 DNA: TGTGCCACCGGGAAGTGGCTTTCTGGGGCCAACGTCCTGACTTTC
V gene: TRBV28; D gene: -; J gene: TRBJ1-1; clone size: -; CDR3 protein: CASTGYPGQGSTEAFF; CDR3 DNA: TGTGCCAGCACCGGATACCCCGGCCAGGGGAGCACTGAAGCTTTCTTT
V gene: TRBV5-4; D gene: -; J gene: TRBJ1-2; clone size: -; CDR3 protein: CASSAGDLYGYTF; CDR3 DNA: TGTGCCAGCAGCGCAGGGGACCTCTATGGCTACACCTTC
V gene: TRBV6-6; D gene: -; J gene: TRBJ1-2; clone size: -; CDR3 protein: CASSYHTSTDYGYTF; CDR3 DNA: TGTGCCAGCAGTTACCACACTTCGACAGACTATGGCTACACCTTC
V gene: TRBV7-9; D gene: -; J gene: TRBJ2-7; clone size: -; CDR3 protein: CASSSRPLLSRGTYEQYF; CDR3 DNA: TGTGCCAGCAGCTCAAGACCCCTTCTCTCGCGGGGCACCTACGAGCAGTACTTC
V gene: TRBV27; D gene: -; J gene: TRBJ2-1; clone size: -; CDR3 protein: CASSFGMGSYNEQFF; CDR3 DNA: TGTGCCAGCAGTTTTGGGATGGGCTCCTACAATGAGCAGTTCTTC
V gene: TRBV30; D gene: -; J gene: TRBJ1-1; clone size: -; CDR3 protein: CAWSVRANTEAFF; CDR3 DNA: TGTGCCTGGAGTGTAAGGGCGAACACTGAAGCTTTCTTT
V gene: TRBV2; D gene: -; J gene: TRBJ1-2; clone size: few; CDR3 protein: CASSDLHTSGGYTF; CDR3 DNA: TGTGCCAGCAGTGACCTTCACACCTCGGGTGGCTACACCTTC
V gene: TRBV7-9; D gene: -; J gene: TRBJ1-1; clone size: -; CDR3 protein: CASEIGAGVEAFF; CDR3 DNA: TGTGCCAGCGAAATTGGGGCGGGGGTTGAAGCTTTCTTT
V gene: TRBV19; D gene: -; J gene: TRBJ1-3; clone size: -; CDR3 protein: CASGGLSGNTIYF; CDR3 DNA: TGTGCCAGTGGGGGTCTCTCTGGAAACACCATATATTTT
V gene: TRBV3-1/TRBV3-2; D gene: -; J gene: TRBJ1-2; clone size: -; CDR3 protein: CASSPSSGWYGYTF; CDR3 DNA: TGTGCCAGCAGCCCCAGTAGCGGTTGGTATGGCTACACCTTC
V gene: TRBV14; D gene: -; J gene: TRBJ1-1; clone size: -; CDR3 protein: CASSSRIPSVNTEAFF; CDR3 DNA: TGTGCCAGCAGCTCCAGGATCCCAAGTGTGAACACTGAAGCTTTCTTT
V gene: TRBV27; D gene: -; J gene: TRBJ1-2; clone size: -; CDR3 protein: CASSSGTGLGYTF; CDR3 DNA: TGTGCCAGCAGTTCCGGGACCGGACTTGGCTACACCTTC
V gene: TRBV18; D gene: -; J gene: TRBJ1-1; clone size: once; CDR3 protein: CASSQIANTEAFF; CDR3 DNA: TGTGCCAGCTCTCAGATAGCGAACACTGAAGCTTTCTTT
V gene: TRBV28; D gene: TRBD2; J gene: TRBJ2-2; clone size: -; CDR3 protein: CASRSGSDTGELFF; CDR3 DNA: TGTGCCAGCAGGAGCGGGAGCGACACCGGGGAGCTGTTTTTT
V gene: TRBV28; D gene: TRBD1; J gene: TRBJ1-2; clone size: -; CDR3 protein: CASSLLKTGVLLTGYGYTF; CDR3 DNA: TGTGCCAGCAGTTTATTGAAAACAGGGGTGCTCCTAACTGGCTATGGCTACACCTTC
V gene: TRBV2; D gene: -; J gene: TRBJ1-6; clone size: -; CDR3 protein: CASSDRANSPLHF; CDR3 DNA: TGTGCCAGCAGTGACAGGGCTAATTCACCCCTCCACTTT
V gene: TRBV11-2; D gene: -; J gene: TRBJ1-2; clone size: -; CDR3 protein: CASSSPAASSYGGYTF; CDR3 DNA: TGTGCCAGCAGCTCTCCAGCTGCTTCCAGTTATGGAGGCTACACCTTC
V gene: TRBV9; D gene: TRBD2; J gene: TRBJ2-1; clone size: once; CDR3 protein: CASSDSSGRPSSYNEQFF; CDR3 DNA: TGTGCCAGCAGCGATTCTAGCGGGAGGCCCTCCTCCTACAATGAGCAGTTCTTC
V gene: TRBV30; D gene: -; J gene: TRBJ2-2; clone size: -; CDR3 protein: CAWWSGAGETGELFF; CDR3 DNA: TGTGCCTGGTGGAGCGGCGCAGGGGAGACCGGGGAGCTGTTTTTT
V gene: TRBV7-2; D gene: -; J gene: TRBJ2-2; clone size: -; CDR3 protein: CASSLVGNTGELFF; CDR3 DNA: TGTGCCAGCAGCTTAGTAGGAAACACCGGGGAGCTGTTTTTT
V gene: TRBV4-1; D gene: TRBD1; J gene: TRBJ1-1; clone size: once; CDR3 protein: CASSLGQGGVNTEAFF; CDR3 DNA: TGCGCCAGCAGCTTAGGACAGGGAGGAGTGAACACTGAAGCTTTCTTT
V gene: TRBV19; D gene: -; J gene: TRBJ2-7; clone size: -; CDR3 protein: CATAGRLDSYEQYF; CDR3 DNA: TGTGCCACCGCAGGACGGCTCGACTCCTACGAGCAGTACTTC
V gene: TRBV3-1/TRBV3-2; D gene: TRBD2; J gene: TRBJ2-3; clone size: -; CDR3 protein: CASSHYTSGRLSTDTQYF; CDR3 DNA: TGTGCCAGCAGCCATTATACTAGCGGGAGATTAAGCACAGATACGCAGTATTTT
V gene: TRBV5-1; D gene: -; J gene: TRBJ2-1; clone size: -; CDR3 protein: CASSFGLGLEQFF; CDR3 DNA: TGCGCCAGCAGCTTTGGTTTAGGGCTTGAGCAGTTCTTC
V gene: TRBV18; D gene: -; J gene: TRBJ1-1; clone size: -; CDR3 protein: CASSPRQDTEAFF; CDR3 DNA: TGTGCCAGCTCACCAAGGCAGGACACTGAAGCTTTCTTT
V gene: TRBV28; D gene: -; J gene: TRBJ1-1; clone size: -; CDR3 protein: CASRPSQVRRQRNTEAFF; CDR3 DNA: TGTGCCAGCAGGCCTAGTCAGGTCCGTCGACAACGGAACACTGAAGCTTTCTTT
V gene: TRBV27; D gene: -; J gene: TRBJ2-1; clone size: -; CDR3 protein: CASSLSPSPSSEQFF; CDR3 DNA: TGTGCCAGCAGTTTATCCCCATCTCCCTCTAGCGAGCAGTTCTTC
V gene: TRBV2; D gene: -; J gene: TRBJ1-1; clone size: -; CDR3 protein: CASSAVMNAEAFF; CDR3 DNA: TGTGCCAGCAGCGCGGTAATGAACGCTGAAGCTTTCTTT
V gene: TRBV6-5; D gene: -; J gene: TRBJ1-2; clone size: once; CDR3 protein: CASKTVRAHYGYTF; CDR3 DNA: TGTGCCAGCAAGACCGTCAGGGCCCACTATGGCTACACCTTC
V gene: TRBV30; D gene: -; J gene: TRBJ2-1; clone size: -; CDR3 protein: CAWSPVNEQFF; CDR3 DNA: TGTGCCTGGAGTCCAGTAAATGAGCAGTTCTTC
V gene: TRBV5-1; D gene: -; J gene: TRBJ1-2; clone size: -; CDR3 protein: CASSLAAGDYGYTF; CDR3 DNA: TGCGCCAGCAGCTTGGCAGCAGGGGATTATGGCTACACCTTC
V gene: TRBV5-1; D gene: -; J gene: TRBJ1-3; clone size: -; CDR3 protein: CASSVKLGNTIYF; CDR3 DNA: TGCGCCAGCAGCGTCAAGCTTGGAAACACCATATATTTT
V gene: TRBV10-3; D gene: TRBD2; J gene: TRBJ2-5; clone size: -; CDR3 protein: CAISEADGGTETQYF; CDR3 DNA: TGTGCCATCAGTGAGGCCGACGGGGGGACGGAGACCCAGTACTTC
V gene: TRBV28; D gene: TRBD1; J gene: TRBJ1-2; clone size: -; CDR3 protein: CASTSIRDRGLRDGYTF; CDR3 DNA: TGTGCCAGCACCTCAATCCGGGACAGGGGGCTTCGGGATGGCTACACCTTC
V gene: TRBV5-5; D gene: -; J gene: TRBJ2-7; clone size: -; CDR3 protein: CASSLIPTYEQYF; CDR3 DNA: TGTGCCAGCAGCTTGATCCCTACCTACGAGCAGTACTTC
V gene: TRBV6-5; D gene: -; J gene: TRBJ2-7; clone size: -; CDR3 protein: CASSYSSSYEQYF; CDR3 DNA: TGTGCCAGCAGTTACTCCTCAAGCTACGAGCAGTACTTC
V gene: TRBV7-2; D gene: -; J gene: TRBJ1-5; clone size: -; CDR3 protein: CASSPQSQGSNQPQHF; CDR3 DNA: TGTGCCAGCAGCCCCCAGTCCCAGGGTAGCAATCAGCCCCAGCATTTT
V gene: TRBV7-8; D gene: -; J gene: TRBJ2-1; clone size: -; CDR3 protein: CASSLAVRGPFNEQFF; CDR3 DNA: TGTGCCAGCAGCTTAGCGGTCAGGGGCCCCTTCAATGAGCAGTTCTTC
V gene: TRBV5-1; D gene: -; J gene: TRBJ2-3; clone size: -; CDR3 protein: CASSFPEGLDTQYF; CDR3 DNA: TGCGCCAGCAGTTTTCCGGAGGGCTTAGATACGCAGTATTTT
V gene: TRBV21-1; D gene: -; J gene: TRBJ1-6; clone size: -; CDR3 protein: CARTQGEGYNSPLHF; CDR3 DNA: TGTGCCAGAACACAGGGCGAGGGTTATAATTCACCCCTCCACTTT
V gene: TRBV12-3/TRBV12-4; D gene: -; J gene: TRBJ1-1; clone size: -; CDR3 protein: CASSSKGPTEAFF; CDR3 DNA: TGTGCCAGCAGTTCGAAGGGCCCCACTGAAGCTTTCTTT
V gene: TRBV28; D gene: -; J gene: TRBJ2-5; clone size: -; CDR3 protein: CASSLSGQGLMTQYF; CDR3 DNA: TGTGCCAGCAGTTTATCGGGGCAGGGGCTTATGACCCAGTACTTC
V gene: TRBV7-9; D gene: -; J gene: TRBJ2-5; clone size: -; CDR3 protein: CASSLAHLSGQETQYF; CDR3 DNA: TGTGCCAGCAGCTTAGCGCATCTTAGCGGCCAAGAGACCCAGTACTTC
V gene: TRBV10-3; D gene: -; J gene: TRBJ1-6; clone size: -; CDR3 protein: CAIGGSYNSPLHF; CDR3 DNA: TGTGCCATCGGGGGGTCCTATAATTCACCCCTCCACTTT
V gene: TRBV5-1; D gene: TRBD2; J gene: TRBJ2-5; clone size: -; CDR3 protein: CASSSGLAFSQETQYF; CDR3 DNA: TGCGCCAGCAGCTCGGGACTAGCCTTCTCTCAAGAGACCCAGTACTTC